Below, one TCR beta chain is given with its context. Its antigen is unknown. The sample belongs to a study of cytomegalovirus exposure and HLA in healthy donors. The germline CDR1 and CDR2 sequences are SGHTA and FQGTGA. With V trimmed by 5 bases and J by 6 bases, 14 bases remained unmatched. This CDR3 has 16 amino acids. The study ran its PCR with 60 Vbeta and 13 Jbeta primers. The table came from immunoSEQ multiplex PCR; TCRdb's copy has only in-frame clones and leaves some out. The sample consists of more than 90,000 clones, approximately 72% of them appearing once. Regarding the study as a whole: Presence/absence results assume similar sequencing depth per donor, which may not hold. A later analysis found TCR association rates differed by HLA locus, highest for DRB1 and lowest for HLA-C.

The material sequenced was PBMCs. This clonotype originated in a man aged 35 to 55 in good health and CMV-seropositive. The chain employs TRBV7-3 and TRBJ2-7; 9 bases agree with TRBD2. This CDR3 reads CASSLIAGERGGEQYF. CDR3 DNA: TGTGCCAGCAGCCTTATAGCGGGGGAACGTGGGGGCGAGCAGTACTTC.